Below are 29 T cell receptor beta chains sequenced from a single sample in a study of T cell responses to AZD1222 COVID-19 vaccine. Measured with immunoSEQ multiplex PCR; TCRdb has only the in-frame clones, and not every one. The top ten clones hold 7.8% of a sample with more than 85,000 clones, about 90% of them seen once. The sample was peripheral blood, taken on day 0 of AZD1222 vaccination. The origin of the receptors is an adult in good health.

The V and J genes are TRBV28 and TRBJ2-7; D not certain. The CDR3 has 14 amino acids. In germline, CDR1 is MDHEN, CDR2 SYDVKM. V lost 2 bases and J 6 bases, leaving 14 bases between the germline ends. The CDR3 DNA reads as TGTGCCAGCAGTTTACCTCTAATTTCGATCGAGCAGTACTTC. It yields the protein CASSLPLISIEQYF. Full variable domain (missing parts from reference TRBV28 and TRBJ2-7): DVKVTQSSRYLVKRTGEKVFLECVQDMDHENMFWYRQDPGLGLRLIYFSYDVKMKEKGDIPEGYSVSREKKERFSLILESASTNQTSMYLCASSLPLISIEQYFGPGTRLTVT.

Here the CDR3 DNA reads TGTGCCAGCAGTTTAGGCCCCGGAGCTTTCTTT. It translates to CASSLGPGAFF. The V call is TRBV28, the J call TRBJ1-1; no reliable D call. V lost 2 bases and J 10 bases, leaving 8 bases between the germline ends. In germline, CDR1 is MDHEN, CDR2 SYDVKM. This CDR3 is built from 11 residues.

As DNA, the CDR3 is TGTGCCACCAGCCTCGGACCTTCGGCAACTAATGAAAAACTGTTTTTT. It yields the protein CATSLGPSATNEKLFF. J is TRBJ1-4 and V is TRBV15; D gene ambiguous. CDR1 is LNHNV, CDR2 YYDKDF, per germline (reference sequence). The CDR3 has 16 amino acids. The V and J ends lost 5 bases and 0 bases respectively, with 13 bases between them.

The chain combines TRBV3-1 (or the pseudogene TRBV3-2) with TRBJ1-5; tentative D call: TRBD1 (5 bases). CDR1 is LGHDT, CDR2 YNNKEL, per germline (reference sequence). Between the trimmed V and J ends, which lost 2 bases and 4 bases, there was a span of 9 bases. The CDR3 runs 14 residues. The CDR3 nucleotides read TGTGCCAGCAGCCAATACTACAGGAATCAGCCCCAGCATTTT. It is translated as CASSQYYRNQPQHF.

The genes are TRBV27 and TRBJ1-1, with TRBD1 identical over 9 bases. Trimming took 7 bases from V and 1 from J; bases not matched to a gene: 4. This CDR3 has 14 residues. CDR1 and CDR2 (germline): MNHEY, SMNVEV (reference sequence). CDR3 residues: CASTQQGANTEAFF. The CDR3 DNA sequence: TGTGCCAGCACCCAACAGGGGGCGAACACTGAAGCTTTCTTT.

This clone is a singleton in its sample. CDR3 region: CAWSVPTGFNEKLFF. CDR3 bases: TGTGCCTGGAGTGTACCTACAGGGTTTAATGAAAAACTGTTTTTT. The V call is TRBV30, the J call TRBJ1-4; D is perhaps TRBD1 (6 bases). CDR3 length: 15 amino acids. V shed 0 bases and J shed 4 bases, with 12 bases lying between them. Germline values: CDR1 GTSNPN, CDR2 SVGIG (reference sequence).

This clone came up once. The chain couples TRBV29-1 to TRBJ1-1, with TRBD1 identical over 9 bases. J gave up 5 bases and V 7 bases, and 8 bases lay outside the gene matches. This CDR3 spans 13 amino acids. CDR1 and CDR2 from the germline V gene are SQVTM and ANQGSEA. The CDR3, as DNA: TGCAGCGCGGTGGGACAGGGTAATACTGAAGCTTTCTTT. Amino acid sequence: CSAVGQGNTEAFF.

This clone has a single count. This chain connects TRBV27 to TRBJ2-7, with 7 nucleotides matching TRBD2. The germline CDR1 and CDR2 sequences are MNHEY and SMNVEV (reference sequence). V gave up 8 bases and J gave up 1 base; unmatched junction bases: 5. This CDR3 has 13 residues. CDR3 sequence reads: CASGLADSYEQYF. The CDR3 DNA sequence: TGTGCCAGCGGGCTAGCGGATTCCTACGAGCAGTACTTC.

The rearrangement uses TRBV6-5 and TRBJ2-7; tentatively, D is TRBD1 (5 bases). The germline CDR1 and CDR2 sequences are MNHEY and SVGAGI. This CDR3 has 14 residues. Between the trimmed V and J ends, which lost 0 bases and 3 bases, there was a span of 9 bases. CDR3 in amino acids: CASSYSGRDYEQYF. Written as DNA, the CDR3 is TGTGCCAGCAGTTACTCGGGCAGGGACTACGAGCAGTACTTC.

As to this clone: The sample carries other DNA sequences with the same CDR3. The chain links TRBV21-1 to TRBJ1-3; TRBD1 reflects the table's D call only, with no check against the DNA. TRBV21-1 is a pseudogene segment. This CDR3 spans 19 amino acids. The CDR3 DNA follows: TGTGCCAGCAGCAAAGGGGCAGGGTACCCGATAAGCTCTGGAAACACCATATATTTT. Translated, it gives CASSKGAGYPISSGNTIYF.

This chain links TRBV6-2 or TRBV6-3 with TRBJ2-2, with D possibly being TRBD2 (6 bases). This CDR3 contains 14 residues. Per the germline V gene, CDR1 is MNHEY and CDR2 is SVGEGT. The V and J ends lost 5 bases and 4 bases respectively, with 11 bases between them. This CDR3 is CASSRDSSTGELFF. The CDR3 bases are TGTGCCAGCAGTCGGGACTCCTCCACCGGGGAGCTGTTTTTT.

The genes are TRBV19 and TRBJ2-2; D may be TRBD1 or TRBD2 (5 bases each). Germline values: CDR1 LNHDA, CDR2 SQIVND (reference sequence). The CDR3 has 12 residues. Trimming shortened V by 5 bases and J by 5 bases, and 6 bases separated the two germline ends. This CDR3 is CASSWGTGELFF. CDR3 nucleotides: TGTGCCAGTAGTTGGGGGACCGGGGAGCTGTTTTTT.

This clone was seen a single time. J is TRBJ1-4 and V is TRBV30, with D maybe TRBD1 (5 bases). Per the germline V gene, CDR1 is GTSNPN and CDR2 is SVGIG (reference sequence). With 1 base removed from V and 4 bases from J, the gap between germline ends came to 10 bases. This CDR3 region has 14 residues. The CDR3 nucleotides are TGTGCCTGGAGTGGACAGTTCCATAATGAAAAACTGTTTTTT. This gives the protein CAWSGQFHNEKLFF.

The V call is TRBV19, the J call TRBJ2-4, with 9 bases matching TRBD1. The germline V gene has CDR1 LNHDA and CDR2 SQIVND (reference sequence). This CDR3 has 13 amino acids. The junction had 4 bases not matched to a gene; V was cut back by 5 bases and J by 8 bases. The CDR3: CASSPGQGYIQYF. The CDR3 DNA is TGTGCCAGTAGTCCGGGACAGGGCTACATTCAGTACTTC. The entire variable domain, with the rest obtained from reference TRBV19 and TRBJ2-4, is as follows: DGGITQSPKYLFRKEGQNVTLSCEQNLNHDAMYWYRQDPGQGLRLIYYSQIVNDFQKGDIAEGYSVSREKKESFPLTVTSAQKNPTAFYLCASSPGQGYIQYFGAGTRLSVL.

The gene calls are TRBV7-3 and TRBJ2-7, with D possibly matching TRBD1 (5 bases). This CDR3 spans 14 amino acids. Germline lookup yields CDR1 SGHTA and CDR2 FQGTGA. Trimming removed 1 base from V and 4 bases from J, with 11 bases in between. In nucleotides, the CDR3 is TGTGCCAGCAGCTTAAGGGGCGGTGGTTACGAGCAGTACTTC. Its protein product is CASSLRGGGYEQYF.

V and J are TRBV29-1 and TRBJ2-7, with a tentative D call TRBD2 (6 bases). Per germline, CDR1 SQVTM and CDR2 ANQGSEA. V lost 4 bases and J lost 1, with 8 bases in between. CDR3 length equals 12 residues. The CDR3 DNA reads TGCAGCGTTGCGGAGGGTTCCTACGAGCAGTACTTC. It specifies CSVAEGSYEQYF.

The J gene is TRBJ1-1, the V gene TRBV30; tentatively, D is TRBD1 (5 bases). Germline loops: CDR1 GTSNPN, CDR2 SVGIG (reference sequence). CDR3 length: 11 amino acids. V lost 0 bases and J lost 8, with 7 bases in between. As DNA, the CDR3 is TGTGCCTGGAGTGTCTCAGGGGAAGCTTTCTTT. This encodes CAWSVSGEAFF.

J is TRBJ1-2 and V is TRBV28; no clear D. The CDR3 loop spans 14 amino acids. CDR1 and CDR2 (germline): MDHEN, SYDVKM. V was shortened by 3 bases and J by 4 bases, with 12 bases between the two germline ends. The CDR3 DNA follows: TGTGCCAGCAGTTTGATAGACCCCCTCTATGGCTACACCTTC. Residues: CASSLIDPLYGYTF.

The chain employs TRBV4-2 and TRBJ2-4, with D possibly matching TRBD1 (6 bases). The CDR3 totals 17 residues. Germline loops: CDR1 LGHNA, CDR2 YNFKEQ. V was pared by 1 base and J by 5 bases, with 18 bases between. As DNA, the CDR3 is TGTGCCAGCAGCCAAGGGACAGCAACGGGGCAGGAAAACATTCAGTACTTC. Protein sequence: CASSQGTATGQENIQYF.

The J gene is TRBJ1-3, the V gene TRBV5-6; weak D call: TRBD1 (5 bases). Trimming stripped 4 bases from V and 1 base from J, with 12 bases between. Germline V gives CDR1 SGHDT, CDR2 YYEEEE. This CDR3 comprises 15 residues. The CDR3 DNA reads TGTGCCAGCAGCGGGAGGGGCTATTCTGGAAACACCATATATTTT. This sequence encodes CASSGRGYSGNTIYF. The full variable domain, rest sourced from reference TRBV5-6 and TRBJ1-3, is DAGVTQSPTHLIKTRGQQVTLRCSPKSGHDTVSWYQQALGQGPQFIFQYYEEEERQRGNFPDRFSGHQFPNYSSELNVNALLLGDSALYLCASSGRGYSGNTIYFGEGSWLTVV.

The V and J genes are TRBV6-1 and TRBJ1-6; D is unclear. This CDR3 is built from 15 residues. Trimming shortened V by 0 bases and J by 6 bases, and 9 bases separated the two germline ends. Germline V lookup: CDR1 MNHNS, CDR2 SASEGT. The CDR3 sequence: CASSEAPDPNSPLHF. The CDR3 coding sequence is TGTGCCAGCAGTGAAGCCCCTGACCCTAATTCACCCCTCCACTTT.

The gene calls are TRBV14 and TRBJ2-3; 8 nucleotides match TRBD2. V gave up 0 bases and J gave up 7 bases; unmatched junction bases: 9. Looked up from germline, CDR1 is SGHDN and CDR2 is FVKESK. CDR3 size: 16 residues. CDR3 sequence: CASSQDRAGGGNTQYF. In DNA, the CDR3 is TGTGCCAGCAGCCAAGATCGCGCGGGGGGCGGAAATACGCAGTATTTT.

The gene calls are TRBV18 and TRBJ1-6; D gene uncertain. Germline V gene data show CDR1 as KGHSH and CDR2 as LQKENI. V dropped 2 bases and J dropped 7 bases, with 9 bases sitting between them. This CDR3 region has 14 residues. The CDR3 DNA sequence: TGTGCCAGCTCACCAAAGGCCCCCAATTCACCCCTCCACTTT. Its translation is CASSPKAPNSPLHF.

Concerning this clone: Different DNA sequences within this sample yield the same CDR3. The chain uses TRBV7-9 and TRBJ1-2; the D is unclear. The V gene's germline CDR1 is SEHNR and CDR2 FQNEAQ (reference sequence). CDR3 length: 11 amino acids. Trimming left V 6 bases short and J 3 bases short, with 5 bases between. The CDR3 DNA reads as TGTGCCAGCAGTAGTGACTATGGCTACACCTTC. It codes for CASSSDYGYTF. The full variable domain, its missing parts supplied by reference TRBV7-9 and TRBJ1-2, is DTGVSQNPRHKITKRGQNVTFRCDPISEHNRLYWYRQTLGQGPEFLTYFQNEAQLEKSRLLSDRFSAERPKGSFSTLEIQRTEQGDSAMYLCASSSDYGYTFGSGTRLTVV.

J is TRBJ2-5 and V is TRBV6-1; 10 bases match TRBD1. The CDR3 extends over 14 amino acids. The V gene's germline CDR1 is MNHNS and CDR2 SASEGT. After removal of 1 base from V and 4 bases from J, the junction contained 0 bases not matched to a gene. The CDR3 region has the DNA TGTGCCAGCAGTGAAGGGACAGGGGGAGAGACCCAGTACTTC. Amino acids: CASSEGTGGETQYF.

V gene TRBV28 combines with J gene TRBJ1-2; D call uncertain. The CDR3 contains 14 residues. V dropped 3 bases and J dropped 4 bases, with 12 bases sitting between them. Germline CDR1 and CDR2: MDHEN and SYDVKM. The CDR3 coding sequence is TGTGCCAGCAGTTTGGGGATTGTCGGCTATGGCTACACCTTC. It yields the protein CASSLGIVGYGYTF.

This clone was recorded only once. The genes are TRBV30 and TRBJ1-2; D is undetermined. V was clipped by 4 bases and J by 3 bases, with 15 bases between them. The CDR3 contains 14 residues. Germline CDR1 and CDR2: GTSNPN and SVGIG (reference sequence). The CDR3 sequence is CAWTWEGPYYGYTF. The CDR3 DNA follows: TGTGCCTGGACCTGGGAGGGTCCCTACTATGGCTACACCTTC.

This CDR3 reads CASSRGTWGELFF. The DNA for the CDR3 is TGCGCCAGCAGCCGAGGGACGTGGGGGGAGCTGTTTTTT. The chain is built from TRBV4-1 and TRBJ2-2; D is possibly TRBD1 or TRBD2 (5 bases each). Germline-derived CDR1 and CDR2 are MGHRA and YSYEKL. The ends were cut back, 4 bases at V and 8 bases at J, with 11 bases in the middle. The CDR3 loop spans 13 amino acids.

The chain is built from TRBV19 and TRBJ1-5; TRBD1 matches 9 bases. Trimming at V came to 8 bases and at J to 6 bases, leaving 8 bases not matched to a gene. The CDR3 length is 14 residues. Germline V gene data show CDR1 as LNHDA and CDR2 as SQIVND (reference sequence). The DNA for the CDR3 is TGTGCCAGTTCGACCGTGGGACAGGGTCAGCCCCAGCATTTT. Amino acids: CASSTVGQGQPQHF. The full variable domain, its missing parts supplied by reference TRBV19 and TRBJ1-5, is DGGITQSPKYLFRKEGQNVTLSCEQNLNHDAMYWYRQDPGQGLRLIYYSQIVNDFQKGDIAEGYSVSREKKESFPLTVTSAQKNPTAFYLCASSTVGQGQPQHFGDGTRLSIL.